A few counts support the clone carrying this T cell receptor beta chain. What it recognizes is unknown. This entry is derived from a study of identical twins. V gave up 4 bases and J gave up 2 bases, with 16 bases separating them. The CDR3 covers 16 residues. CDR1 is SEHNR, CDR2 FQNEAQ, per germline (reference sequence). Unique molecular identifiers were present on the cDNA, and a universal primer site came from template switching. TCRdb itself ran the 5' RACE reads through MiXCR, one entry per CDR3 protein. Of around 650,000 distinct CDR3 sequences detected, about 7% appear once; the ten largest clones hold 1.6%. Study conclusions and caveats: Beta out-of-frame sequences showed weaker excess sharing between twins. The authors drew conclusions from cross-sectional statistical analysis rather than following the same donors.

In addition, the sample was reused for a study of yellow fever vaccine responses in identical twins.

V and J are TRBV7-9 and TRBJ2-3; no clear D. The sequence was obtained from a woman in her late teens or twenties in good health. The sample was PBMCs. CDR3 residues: CASSWPDPRDTDTQYF. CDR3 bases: TGTGCCAGCAGCTGGCCGGACCCGAGAGACACAGATACGCAGTATTTT.